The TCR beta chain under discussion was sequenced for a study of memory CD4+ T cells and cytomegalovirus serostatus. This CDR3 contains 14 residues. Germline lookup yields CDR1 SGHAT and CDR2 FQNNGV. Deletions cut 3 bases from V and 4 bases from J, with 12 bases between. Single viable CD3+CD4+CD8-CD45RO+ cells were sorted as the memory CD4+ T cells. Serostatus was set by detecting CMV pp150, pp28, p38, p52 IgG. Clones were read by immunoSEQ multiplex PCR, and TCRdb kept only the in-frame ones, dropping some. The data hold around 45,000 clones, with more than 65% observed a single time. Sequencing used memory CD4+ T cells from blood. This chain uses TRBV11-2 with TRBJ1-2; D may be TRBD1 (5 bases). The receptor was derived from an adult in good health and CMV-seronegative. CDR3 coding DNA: TGTGCCAGCAGCTTTGGGCAGGGTTTCTATGGCTACACCTTC. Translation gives CASSFGQGFYGYTF. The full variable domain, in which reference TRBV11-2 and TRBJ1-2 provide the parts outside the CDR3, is EAGVAQSPRYKIIEKRQSVAFWCNPISGHATLYWYQQILGQGPKLLIQFQNNGVVDDSQLPKDRFSAERLKGVDSTLKIQPAKLEDSAVYLCASSFGQGFYGYTFGSGTRLTVV.